Listed below are T cell receptor beta chains from one sample, sequenced in a study of cytomegalovirus exposure and HLA in healthy donors. Profiling relied on immunoSEQ multiplex PCR, and the TCRdb table lists in-frame clones only, not all of them. This table holds more than 55,000 clones, about nine tenths found once. Material for sequencing was PBMCs. These receptors were obtained from a man aged 18 to 29 in good health and CMV-seronegative. CDR3s include the opening cysteine and the closing phenylalanine or tryptophan. The order of the fields is J gene, D gene, clone size, V gene, CDR3 protein, CDR3 DNA. D genes are given only for firm matches. Expanded clones get a size class; other rows say once, few or many, or leave the size out.

TRBJ2-1 TRBD2 - TRBV29-1 CSVGGRAYNEQFF TGCAGCGTTGGGGGGAGGGCCTACAATGAGCAGTTCTTC
TRBJ1-2 TRBD1 - TRBV5-4 CASSLPGQGIHGYTF TGTGCCAGCAGCTTGCCGGGACAGGGAATTCATGGCTACACCTTC
TRBJ1-5 TRBD1 - TRBV19 CASRGIQGWNQPQHF TGTGCCAGTAGGGGAATACAGGGGTGGAATCAGCCCCAGCATTTT
TRBJ2-7 TRBD1 - TRBV11-2 CASSLGHRGQYEQYF TGTGCCAGCAGCTTAGGACACAGGGGGCAATACGAGCAGTACTTC
TRBJ1-2 TRBD1 - TRBV11-2 CASSDTQDRSDGYTF TGTGCCAGCAGCGACACCCAGGACAGGTCGGATGGCTACACCTTC
TRBJ2-1 TRBD1 - TRBV6-1 CASSWGQGGFF TGTGCCAGCAGTTGGGGACAGGGGGGGTTCTTC
TRBJ2-1 - - TRBV6-6 CASSYSVQGRGRWFF TGTGCCAGCAGTTACTCGGTTCAGGGTCGAGGTCGCTGGTTCTTC
TRBJ2-2 - - TRBV2 CASRQGTSGELFF TGTGCCAGCAGACAGGGAACCTCCGGGGAGCTGTTTTTT
TRBJ2-3 TRBD2 once TRBV4-1 CASSQSSGSTDTQYF TGCGCCAGCAGCCAAAGTAGCGGGAGCACAGATACGCAGTATTTT
TRBJ2-1 TRBD1 - TRBV15 CATSRDRRQGVVNEQFF TGTGCCACCAGCAGAGATCGTAGACAGGGGGTGGTCAATGAGCAGTTCTTC
TRBJ2-7 TRBD2 once TRBV6-1 CASSTSVSSYEQYF TGTGCCAGCAGCACTAGCGTTAGCTCCTACGAGCAGTACTTC
TRBJ2-7 TRBD2 - TRBV10-3 CAISYASGYEQYF TGTGCCATCAGTTACGCTAGCGGCTACGAGCAGTACTTC
TRBJ2-7 TRBD2 - TRBV29-1 CSVARASGYVQSYEQYF TGCAGCGTTGCAAGGGCTAGCGGGTACGTTCAATCCTACGAGCAGTACTTC
TRBJ2-1 TRBD2 few TRBV28 CASSWAPGLAGEDEQFF TGTGCCAGCAGTTGGGCTCCGGGACTAGCGGGAGAGGATGAGCAGTTCTTC
TRBJ1-2 - - TRBV29-1 CSVEDMPGSNYGYTF TGCAGCGTTGAAGATATGCCAGGCTCTAACTATGGCTACACCTTC
TRBJ1-2 - - TRBV6-6 CASSPGGKGYTF TGTGCCAGCAGCCCGGGAGGGAAGGGCTACACCTTC
TRBJ2-1 TRBD1 once TRBV5-6 CASKRTGGWNEQFF TGTGCCAGCAAAAGAACAGGGGGTTGGAATGAGCAGTTCTTC
TRBJ2-2 - - TRBV15 CATSRVITGELFF TGTGCCACCAGCAGAGTTATCACCGGGGAGCTGTTTTTT
TRBJ1-3 - - TRBV6-5 CASSTSDSGNTIYF TGTGCCAGCAGTACTAGCGACTCTGGAAACACCATATATTTT
TRBJ2-1 TRBD2 - TRBV11-2 CASSPWEGKRYNEQFF TGTGCCAGCAGCCCCTGGGAGGGAAAGAGGTACAATGAGCAGTTCTTC
TRBJ2-5 - once TRBV18 CASSRTGSETQYF TGTGCCAGCTCTCGAACAGGGTCCGAGACCCAGTACTTC
TRBJ2-1 - - TRBV15 CATSRDPPAWSSYNEQFF TGTGCCACCAGCAGAGATCCGCCAGCCTGGAGCTCCTACAATGAGCAGTTCTTC
TRBJ2-7 TRBD1 few TRBV6-5 CASSEGDRNYEQYF TGTGCCAGCAGTGAGGGGGACAGAAACTACGAGCAGTACTTC
TRBJ1-4 - - TRBV4-1 CASSQTLREDEKLFF TGCGCCAGCAGCCAGACTCTGAGGGAGGATGAAAAACTGTTTTTT
TRBJ2-7 - - TRBV18 CASSPGGRGGYEQYF TGTGCCAGCTCACCGGGAGGCAGGGGAGGGTACGAGCAGTACTTC
TRBJ1-4 - - TRBV29-1 CSVEDRGTEKLFF TGCAGCGTTGAAGATCGGGGAACTGAAAAACTGTTTTTT
TRBJ1-1 - - TRBV29-1 CSVENSINTEAFF TGCAGCGTTGAAAACTCAATAAACACTGAAGCTTTCTTT
TRBJ2-1 TRBD2 - TRBV5-4 CASSSLAGVSNEQFF TGTGCCAGCAGCTCACTAGCGGGAGTGAGTAATGAGCAGTTCTTC
TRBJ2-1 - - TRBV2 CASSSQYLYNEQFF TGTGCCAGCAGTTCTCAGTACCTTTACAATGAGCAGTTCTTC
TRBJ2-7 TRBD2 - TRBV5-1 CASAPSGGGYEQYF TGCGCCAGCGCACCGAGCGGGGGGGGCTACGAGCAGTACTTC
TRBJ2-5 - - TRBV2 CASSPADSVAETQYF TGTGCCAGCAGTCCTGCTGATAGCGTGGCGGAGACCCAGTACTTC
TRBJ2-1 TRBD2 - TRBV19 CASSIIAGGHEQFF TGTGCCAGTAGTATAATAGCGGGAGGACATGAGCAGTTCTTC
TRBJ2-5 - - TRBV2 CAAGGREHETQYF TGTGCCGCAGGTGGACGGGAGCACGAGACCCAGTACTTC
TRBJ2-7 - - TRBV9 CASSVDGASGSYEQYF TGTGCCAGCAGCGTAGACGGTGCGAGCGGATCCTACGAGCAGTACTTC
TRBJ2-1 - - TRBV5-1 CASSLSRGDEQFF TGCGCCAGCAGCTTGTCTAGGGGCGATGAGCAGTTCTTC
TRBJ1-5 - - TRBV9 CASSVGPDQPQHF TGTGCCAGCAGTGTAGGGCCAGATCAGCCCCAGCATTTT
TRBJ2-3 TRBD2 - TRBV5-4 CASSPGTSRADTQYF TGTGCCAGCAGCCCCGGGACTAGTCGGGCAGATACGCAGTATTTT
TRBJ1-4 - - TRBV28 CASTKVGQLLINEKLFF TGTGCCAGCACCAAAGTGGGGCAACTCCTTATTAATGAAAAACTGTTTTTT
TRBJ2-1 TRBD2 once TRBV30 CAWDTARGGISYNEQFF TGTGCCTGGGATACAGCACGGGGGGGGATCTCCTACAATGAGCAGTTCTTC
TRBJ2-5 - - TRBV5-1 CASSRGLETQYF TGCGCCAGCAGCCGGGGTCTCGAGACCCAGTACTTC
TRBJ2-1 TRBD2 - TRBV4-1 CASSQEVPAGYNEQFF TGCGCCAGCAGCCAAGAGGTCCCAGCGGGGTACAATGAGCAGTTCTTC
TRBJ1-1 - - TRBV7-9 CASRGGGGLNTEAFF TGTGCCAGCAGAGGAGGGGGGGGCTTGAACACTGAAGCTTTCTTT
TRBJ2-1 - once TRBV19 CASSIVGVAGGSNEQFF TGTGCCAGTAGTATAGTGGGGGTAGCAGGGGGGTCGAATGAGCAGTTCTTC
TRBJ2-7 TRBD1 - TRBV10-2 CASSRTPGQGVTYEQYF TGCGCCAGCAGCCGAACCCCGGGACAGGGCGTCACCTACGAGCAGTACTTC